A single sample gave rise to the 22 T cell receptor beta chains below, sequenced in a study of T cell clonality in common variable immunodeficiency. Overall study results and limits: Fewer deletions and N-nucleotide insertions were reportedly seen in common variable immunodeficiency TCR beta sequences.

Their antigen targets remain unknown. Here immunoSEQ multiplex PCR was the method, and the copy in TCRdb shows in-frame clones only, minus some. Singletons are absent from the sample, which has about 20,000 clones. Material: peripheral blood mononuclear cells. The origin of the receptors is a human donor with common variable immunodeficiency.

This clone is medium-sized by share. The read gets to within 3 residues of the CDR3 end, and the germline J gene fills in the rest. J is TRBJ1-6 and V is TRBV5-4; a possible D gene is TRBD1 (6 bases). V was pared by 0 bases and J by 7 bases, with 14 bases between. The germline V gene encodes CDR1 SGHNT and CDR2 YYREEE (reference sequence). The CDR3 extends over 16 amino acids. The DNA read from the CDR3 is TGTGCCAGCAGCTTGGGGGCACCGGGGGGCAATTCACCC. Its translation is CASSLGAPGGNSP. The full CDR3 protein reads CASSLGAPGGNSPLHF. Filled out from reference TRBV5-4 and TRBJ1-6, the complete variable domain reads ETGVTQSPTHLIKTRGQQVTLRCSSQSGHNTVSWYQQALGQGPQFIFQYYREEENGRGNFPPRFSGLQFPNYSSELNVNALELDDSALYLCASSLGAPGGNSPLHFGNGTRLTVT.

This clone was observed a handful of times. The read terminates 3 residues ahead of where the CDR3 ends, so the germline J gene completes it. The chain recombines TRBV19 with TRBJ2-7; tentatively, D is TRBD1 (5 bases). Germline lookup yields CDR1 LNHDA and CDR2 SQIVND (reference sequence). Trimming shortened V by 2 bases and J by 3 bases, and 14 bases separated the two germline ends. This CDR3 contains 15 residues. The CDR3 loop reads CASSITGPLFYEQYF. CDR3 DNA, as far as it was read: TGTGCCAGTAGTATAACAGGACCCCTGTTCTACGAG.

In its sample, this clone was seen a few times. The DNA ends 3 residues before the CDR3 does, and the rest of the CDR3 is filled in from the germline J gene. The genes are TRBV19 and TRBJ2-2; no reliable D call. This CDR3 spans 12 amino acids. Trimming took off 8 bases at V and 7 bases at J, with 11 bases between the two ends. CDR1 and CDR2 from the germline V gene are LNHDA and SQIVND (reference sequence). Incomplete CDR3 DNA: TGTGCCAGTTCATCTGCGCACGGGGAG. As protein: CASSSAHGE. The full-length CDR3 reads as CASSSAHGELFF.

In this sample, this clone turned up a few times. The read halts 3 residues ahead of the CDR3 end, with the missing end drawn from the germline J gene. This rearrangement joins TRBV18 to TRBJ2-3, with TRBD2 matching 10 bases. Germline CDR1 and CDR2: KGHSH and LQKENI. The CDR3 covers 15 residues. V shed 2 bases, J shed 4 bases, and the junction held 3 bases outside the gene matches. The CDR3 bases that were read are TGTGCCAGCTCACCATTAGCGGGAGGCTCAGATACG. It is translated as CASSPLAGGSDT. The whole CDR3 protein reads CASSPLAGGSDTQYF.

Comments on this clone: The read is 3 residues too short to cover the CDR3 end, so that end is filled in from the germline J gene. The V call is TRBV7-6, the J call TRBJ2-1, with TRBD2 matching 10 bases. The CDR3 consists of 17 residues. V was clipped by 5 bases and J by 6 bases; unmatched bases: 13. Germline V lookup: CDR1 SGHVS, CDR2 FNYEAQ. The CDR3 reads CASSRNAGTSVFNEQFF. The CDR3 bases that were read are TGTGCCAGCAGCCGTAACGCCGGGACTAGCGTTTTCAATGAG.

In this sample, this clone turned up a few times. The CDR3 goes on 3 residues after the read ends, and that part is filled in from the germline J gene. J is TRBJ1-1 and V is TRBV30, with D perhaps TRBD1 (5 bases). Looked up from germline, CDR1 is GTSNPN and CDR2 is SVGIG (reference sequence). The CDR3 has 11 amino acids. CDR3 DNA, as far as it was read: TGTGCCTGGAGCTACGGGGGAGAA. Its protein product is CAWSYGGE. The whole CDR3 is CAWSYGGEAFF.

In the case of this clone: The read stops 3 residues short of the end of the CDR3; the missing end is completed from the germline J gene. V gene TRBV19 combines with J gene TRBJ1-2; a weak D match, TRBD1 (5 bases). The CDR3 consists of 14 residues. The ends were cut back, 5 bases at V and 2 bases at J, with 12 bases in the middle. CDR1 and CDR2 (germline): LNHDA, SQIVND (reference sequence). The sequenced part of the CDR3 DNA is TGTGCCAGTAGTCTCGGGGGAAGAAACTATGGC. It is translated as CASSLGGRNYG. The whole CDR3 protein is CASSLGGRNYGYTF.

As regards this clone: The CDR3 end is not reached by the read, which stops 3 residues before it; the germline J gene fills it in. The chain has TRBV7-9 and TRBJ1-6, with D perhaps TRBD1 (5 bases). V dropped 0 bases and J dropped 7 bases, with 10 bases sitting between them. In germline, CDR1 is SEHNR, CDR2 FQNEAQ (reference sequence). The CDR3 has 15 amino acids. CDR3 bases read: TGTGCCAGCAGCTTAGCGCCCCAGGGAAATTCACCC. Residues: CASSLAPQGNSP. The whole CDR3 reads CASSLAPQGNSPLHF.

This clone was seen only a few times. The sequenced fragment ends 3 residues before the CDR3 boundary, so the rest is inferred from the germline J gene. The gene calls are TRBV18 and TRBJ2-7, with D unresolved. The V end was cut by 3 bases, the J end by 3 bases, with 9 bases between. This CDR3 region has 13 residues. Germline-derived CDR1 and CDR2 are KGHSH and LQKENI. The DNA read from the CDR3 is TGTGCCAGCTCACCCCGGTGGTACTACGAG. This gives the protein CASSPRWYYE. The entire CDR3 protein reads CASSPRWYYEQYF.

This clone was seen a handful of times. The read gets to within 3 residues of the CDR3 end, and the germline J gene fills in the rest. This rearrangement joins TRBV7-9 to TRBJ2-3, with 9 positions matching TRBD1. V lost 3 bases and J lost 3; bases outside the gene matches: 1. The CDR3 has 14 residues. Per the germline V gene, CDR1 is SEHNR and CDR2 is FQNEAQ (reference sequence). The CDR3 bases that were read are TGTGCCAGCAGCTTTGGACAGGGGACAGATACG. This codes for CASSFGQGTDT. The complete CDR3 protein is CASSFGQGTDTQYF.

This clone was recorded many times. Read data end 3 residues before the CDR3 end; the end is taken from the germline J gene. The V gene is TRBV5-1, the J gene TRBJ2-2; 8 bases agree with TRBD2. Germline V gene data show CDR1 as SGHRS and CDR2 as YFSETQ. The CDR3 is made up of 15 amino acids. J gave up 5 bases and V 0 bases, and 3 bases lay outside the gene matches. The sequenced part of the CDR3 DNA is TGCGCCAGCAGCTTGGGCCCGGGGGGGACCGGGGAG. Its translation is CASSLGPGGTGE. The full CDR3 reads CASSLGPGGTGELFF. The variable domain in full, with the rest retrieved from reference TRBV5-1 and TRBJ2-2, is KAGVTQTPRYLIKTRGQQVTLSCSPISGHRSVSWYQQTPGQGLQFLFEYFSETQRNKGNFPGRFSGRQFSNSRSEMNVSTLELGDSALYLCASSLGPGGTGELFFGEGSRLTVL.

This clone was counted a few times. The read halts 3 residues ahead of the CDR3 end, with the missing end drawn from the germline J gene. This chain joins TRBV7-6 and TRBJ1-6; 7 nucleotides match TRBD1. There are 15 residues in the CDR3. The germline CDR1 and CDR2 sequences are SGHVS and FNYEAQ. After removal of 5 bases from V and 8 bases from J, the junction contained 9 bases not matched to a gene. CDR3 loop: CASSPRDSRDSPLHF. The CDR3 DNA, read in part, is TGTGCCAGCAGCCCCCGGGACAGCAGGGATTCACCC.

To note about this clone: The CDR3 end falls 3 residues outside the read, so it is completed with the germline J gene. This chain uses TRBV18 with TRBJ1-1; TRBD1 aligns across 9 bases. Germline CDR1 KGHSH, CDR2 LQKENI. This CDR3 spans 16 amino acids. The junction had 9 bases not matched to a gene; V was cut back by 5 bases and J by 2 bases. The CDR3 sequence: CASSSFEGQGNTEAFF. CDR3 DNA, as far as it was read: TGTGCCAGCTCATCATTCGAGGGACAGGGAAACACTGAA.

CDR3 amino acids: CASSLAGWGTDTQYF. The sequenced CDR3 bases are TGTGCCAGCAGCTTAGCGGGCTGGGGCACAGATACG. The chain combines TRBV7-2 with TRBJ2-3; D is ambiguous. The read comes to an end 3 residues before the CDR3 does, leaving the germline J gene to fill in the end. Germline V gene lookup returns CDR1 SGHTA and CDR2 FQGNSA. CDR3 length: 15 amino acids. V was clipped by 0 bases and J by 1 base, with 8 bases between them. The variable domain in full, completed from reference TRBV7-2 and TRBJ2-3, reads GAGVSQSPSNKVTEKGKDVELRCDPISGHTALYWYRQSLGQGLEFLIYFQGNSAPDKSGLPSDRFSAERTGGSVSTLTIQRTQQEDSAVYLCASSLAGWGTDTQYFGPGTRLTVL.

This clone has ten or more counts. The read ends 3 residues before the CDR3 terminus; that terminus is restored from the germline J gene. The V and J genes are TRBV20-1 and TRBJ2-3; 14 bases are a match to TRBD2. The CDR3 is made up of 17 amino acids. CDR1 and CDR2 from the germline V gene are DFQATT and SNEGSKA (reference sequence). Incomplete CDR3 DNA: TGCAGTGCTAGAGAACTGGGACTAGCGGGAGCCGCCAGCACG. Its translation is CSARELGLAGAAST. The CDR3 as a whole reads CSARELGLAGAASTQYF.

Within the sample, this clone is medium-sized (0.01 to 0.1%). CDR3 region: CSVEWGGVRTEAFF. The covered CDR3 bases are TGCAGCGTTGAATGGGGGGGGGTGAGAACTGAA. The chain has TRBV29-1 and TRBJ1-1, with D maybe TRBD1 (5 bases). The DNA ends 3 residues before the CDR3 does, and the rest of the CDR3 is filled in from the germline J gene. There are 14 residues in the CDR3. The V gene's germline CDR1 is SQVTM and CDR2 ANQGSEA. The ends were cut back, 2 bases at V and 5 bases at J, with 15 bases in the middle.

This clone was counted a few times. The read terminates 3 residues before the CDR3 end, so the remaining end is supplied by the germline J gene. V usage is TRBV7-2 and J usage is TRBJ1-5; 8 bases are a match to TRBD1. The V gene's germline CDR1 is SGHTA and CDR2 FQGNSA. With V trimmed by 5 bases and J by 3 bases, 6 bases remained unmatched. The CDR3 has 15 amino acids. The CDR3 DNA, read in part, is TGTGCCAGCAGCCCCCAGGGGGCCATCAATCAGCCC. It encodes CASSPQGAINQP. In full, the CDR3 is CASSPQGAINQPQHF. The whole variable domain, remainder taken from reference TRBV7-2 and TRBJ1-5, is GAGVSQSPSNKVTEKGKDVELRCDPISGHTALYWYRQSLGQGLEFLIYFQGNSAPDKSGLPSDRFSAERTGGSVSTLTIQRTQQEDSAVYLCASSPQGAINQPQHFGDGTRLSIL.

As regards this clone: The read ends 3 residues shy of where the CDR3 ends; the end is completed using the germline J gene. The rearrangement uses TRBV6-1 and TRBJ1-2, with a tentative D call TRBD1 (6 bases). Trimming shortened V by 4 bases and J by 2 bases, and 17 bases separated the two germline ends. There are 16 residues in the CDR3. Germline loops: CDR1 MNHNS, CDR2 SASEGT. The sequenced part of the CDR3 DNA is TGTGCCAGCAGTGGCGTGTCGTTGGACAGAAACTATGGC. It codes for CASSGVSLDRNYG. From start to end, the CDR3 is CASSGVSLDRNYGYTF.

CDR3 DNA, as far as it was read: TGTGCCAGCAGCTTGAGTCTAACCCAAGAGACC. As protein: CASSLSLTQET. The whole CDR3 protein is CASSLSLTQETQYF. This chain connects TRBV7-9 to TRBJ2-5; D is unresolved. The read is 3 residues too short to cover the CDR3 end, so that end is filled in from the germline J gene. V lost 3 bases and J 1 base, leaving 9 bases between the germline ends. Per the germline V gene, CDR1 is SEHNR and CDR2 is FQNEAQ (reference sequence). The length of the CDR3 is 14 residues.

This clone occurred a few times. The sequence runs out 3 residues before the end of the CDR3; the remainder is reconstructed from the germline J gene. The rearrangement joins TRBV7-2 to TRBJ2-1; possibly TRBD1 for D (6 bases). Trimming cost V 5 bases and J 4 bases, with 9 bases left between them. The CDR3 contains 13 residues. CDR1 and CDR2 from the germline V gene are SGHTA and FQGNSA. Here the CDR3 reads CASSVDSYNEQFF. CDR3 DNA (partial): TGTGCCAGCAGCGTGGACAGTTACAATGAG. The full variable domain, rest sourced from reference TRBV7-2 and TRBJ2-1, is GAGVSQSPSNKVTEKGKDVELRCDPISGHTALYWYRQSLGQGLEFLIYFQGNSAPDKSGLPSDRFSAERTGGSVSTLTIQRTQQEDSAVYLCASSVDSYNEQFFGPGTRLTVL.

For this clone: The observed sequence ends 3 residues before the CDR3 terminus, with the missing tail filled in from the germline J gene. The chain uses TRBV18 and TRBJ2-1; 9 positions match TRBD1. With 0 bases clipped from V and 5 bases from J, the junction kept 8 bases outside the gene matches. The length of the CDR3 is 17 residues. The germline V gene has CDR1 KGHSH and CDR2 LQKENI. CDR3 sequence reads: CASSPPISGQGDNEQFF. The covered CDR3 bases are TGTGCCAGCTCACCACCGATTTCGGGACAGGGAGACAATGAG. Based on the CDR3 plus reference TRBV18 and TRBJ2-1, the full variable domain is NAGVMQNPRHLVRRRGQEARLRCSPMKGHSHVYWYRQLPEEGLKFMVYLQKENIIDESGMPKERFSAEFPKEGPSILRIQQVVRGDSAAYFCASSPPISGQGDNEQFFGPGTRLTVL.

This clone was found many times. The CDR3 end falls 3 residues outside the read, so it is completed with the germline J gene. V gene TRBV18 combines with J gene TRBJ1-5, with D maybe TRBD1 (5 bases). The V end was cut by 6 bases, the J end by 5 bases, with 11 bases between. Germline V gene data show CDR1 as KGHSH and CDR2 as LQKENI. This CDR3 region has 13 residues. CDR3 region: CASSTSGDQPQHF. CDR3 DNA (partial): TGTGCCAGCTCTACTTCGGGGGATCAGCCC.